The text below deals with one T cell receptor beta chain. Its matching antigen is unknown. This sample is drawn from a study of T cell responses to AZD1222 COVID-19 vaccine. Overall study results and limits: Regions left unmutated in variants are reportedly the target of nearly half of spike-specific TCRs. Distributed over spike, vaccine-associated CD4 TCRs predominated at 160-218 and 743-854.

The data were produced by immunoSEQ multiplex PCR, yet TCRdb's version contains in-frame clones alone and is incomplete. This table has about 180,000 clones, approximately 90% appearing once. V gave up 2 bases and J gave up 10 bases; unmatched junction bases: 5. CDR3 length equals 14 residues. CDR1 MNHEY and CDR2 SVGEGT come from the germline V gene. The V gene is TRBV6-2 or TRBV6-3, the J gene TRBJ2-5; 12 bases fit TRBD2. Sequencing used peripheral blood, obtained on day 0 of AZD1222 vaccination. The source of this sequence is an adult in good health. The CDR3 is CASSYGLAGGFQYF. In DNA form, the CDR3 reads TGTGCCAGCAGTTACGGGCTAGCGGGGGGGTTCCAGTACTTC.